This T cell receptor beta chain is drawn from a study of human T cells and chemical hapten exposure. About the research overall: Reading of the patch tests, which applied 0.01% DPC to the upper back, occurred at 6 days.

This sample's time point: patch test 2, 6 weeks after DPC sensitization. Treatment: therapeutic diphenylcyclopropenone sensitization with weekly scalp DPC. Blood was collected ahead of every patch test applied. V lost 4 bases, J lost 1 base, and 17 bases lay in between. Germline CDR1 is KGHDR and CDR2 is SFDVKD. The CDR3 covers 17 residues. Unique molecular identifiers were attached to individual cDNA molecules during library preparation. TCRdb fed the RACE reads into MiXCR, producing one record per CDR3 protein. The profile covers around 99,000 distinct CDR3 sequences, with around 10% appearing a single time and around 2.1% taken by the ten largest. This clonotype has a handful of counts.

The sample was whole blood, taken in connection with sensitization to the hapten diphenylcyclopropenone (DPC). This chain joins TRBV24-1 and TRBJ2-3; D not certain. This clonotype was sampled from a man aged 35 to 55 with alopecia areata. Some clones in this sample may be carry-over from other donors' samples. The CDR3 nucleotides read TGTGCCACCAGTGACCGTGGCGGCGAGAGCCGCACAGATACGCAGTATTTT. As protein: CATSDRGGESRTDTQYF.